The 24 T cell receptor beta chains in this list originate from one sample, sequenced in a study of vaccination and CD4 T cells after COVID-19. These receptors lack a known antigen. Treatment reported: approximately 11-day PBMC culture with coronavirus spike peptide pools or control peptides (ViraFEST assay). Sequence data for DNA of cultured CD4+ T cells were generated by the Oncomine TCR Beta short-read assay. TCRdb passed the PCR reads through MiXCR, listing each CDR3 protein once. The sample has 15,000 to 20,000 distinct CDR3 sequences; about half are singletons. The sequencing here drew on CD4+ T cells from blood, cultured in vitro, taken before SARS-CoV-2 vaccination. These receptors all come from a human donor who had recovered from COVID-19.

The chain is built from TRBV20-1 and TRBJ2-3, with 8 bases matching TRBD2. CDR1 and CDR2 (germline): DFQATT, SNEGSKA (reference sequence). The CDR3 sequence is 17 residues long. Losses at the gene ends were 1 base for V and 0 bases for J; bases not matched to a gene: 9. The CDR3 DNA reads as TGCAGTGCTAGAGGACCGGGACTAGTGGACAGCACAGATACGCAGTATTTT. This gives the protein CSARGPGLVDSTDTQYF.

This clonotype was found a few times. The J gene is TRBJ1-1, the V gene TRBV19; no clear D gene. CDR1 and CDR2 from the germline V gene are LNHDA and SQIVND (reference sequence). The V gene lost 5 bases and the J gene lost 1 base, with 8 bases spanning the gap. This CDR3 spans 13 amino acids. The CDR3 here is CASSFRQNTEAFF. CDR3 DNA sequence: TGTGCCAGTAGTTTCCGACAGAACACTGAAGCTTTCTTT.

V and J are TRBV2 and TRBJ1-1; tentative D call: TRBD1 (6 bases). V shed 10 bases and J shed 0 bases, with 12 bases lying between them. Germline lookup yields CDR1 SNHLY and CDR2 FYNNEI. The CDR3 is 13 amino acids. In nucleotides, the CDR3 is TGTGCCACCCGGACAGATTTGAACACTGAAGCTTTCTTT. Translation gives CATRTDLNTEAFF.

This clonotype turned up a few times. The V call is TRBV28, the J call TRBJ1-5; D gene uncertain. V was clipped by 0 bases and J by 0 bases, with 12 bases between them. CDR1 and CDR2 from the germline V gene are MDHEN and SYDVKM. The CDR3 spans 17 residues. CDR3 nucleotide sequence: TGTGCCAGCAGTTTATGGGGGTCGGATACTAGCAATCAGCCCCAGCATTTT. This codes for CASSLWGSDTSNQPQHF.

The chain employs TRBV24-1 and TRBJ2-1; 7 bases map to TRBD2. The CDR3 is 14 residues long. Germline trimming cut 3 bases from V and 10 bases from J; bases unmatched to any gene: 8. Germline loops: CDR1 KGHDR, CDR2 SFDVKD. The CDR3: CATSDVSGGEEQFF. For the CDR3, the DNA is TGTGCCACCAGTGATGTTAGTGGGGGGGAGGAGCAGTTCTTC.

The table lists this clonotype with a count of one. The V and J genes are TRBV7-9 and TRBJ1-1; D call uncertain. The CDR3 is 16 residues long. Looked up from germline, CDR1 is SEHNR and CDR2 is FQNEAQ (reference sequence). Trimming pared 1 base from V and 7 bases from J, leaving 19 bases between. The chain's CDR3 is CASSLVVSAPDGEAFF. In DNA, the CDR3 is TGTGCCAGCAGCTTAGTAGTGTCAGCCCCGGACGGTGAAGCTTTCTTT.

The chain has TRBV20-1 and TRBJ1-5; D is undetermined. Germline V gene lookup returns CDR1 DFQATT and CDR2 SNEGSKA (reference sequence). The CDR3 contains 14 residues. V was trimmed by 0 bases and J by 7 bases, leaving 13 bases between them. The CDR3 protein is CSARDLRSGQPQHF. The CDR3 DNA follows: TGCAGTGCTAGAGATCTGAGGAGTGGACAGCCCCAGCATTTT.

This rearrangement joins TRBV4-1 to TRBJ2-2, with TRBD1 matching 8 bases. J lost 2 bases, V lost 6 bases, and 5 bases had no gene match. Looked up from germline, CDR1 is MGHRA and CDR2 is YSYEKL. The CDR3 extends over 15 amino acids. The CDR3 coding sequence is TGCGCCAGCAGTCCAGGGGGCCACAACACCGGGGAGCTGTTTTTT. Translating gives CASSPGGHNTGELFF.

This clonotype has more than one count but fewer than ten. The J gene is TRBJ2-5, the V gene TRBV7-8; no reliable D call. Trimming shortened V by 4 bases and J by 1 base, and 4 bases separated the two germline ends. CDR3 length equals 12 residues. Germline V gene sequence: CDR1 SGHVS, CDR2 FQNEAQ. CDR3 sequence reads: CASSYPQETQYF. The CDR3 bases are TGTGCCAGCAGCTATCCCCAAGAGACCCAGTACTTC.

The chain has TRBV19 and TRBJ2-1; 9 bases fit TRBD2. J was trimmed by 11 bases and V by 4 bases; bases with no gene match: 18. CDR3 length: 17 residues. Germline CDR1 LNHDA, CDR2 SQIVND (reference sequence). The CDR3 DNA follows: TGTGCCAGTAGTAGGGCCATTCGATTAGCGGGAGCGGGGAAGCAGTTCTTC. Translation gives CASSRAIRLAGAGKQFF.

J is TRBJ2-1 and V is TRBV6-1; D possibly corresponds to TRBD1 (5 bases). The CDR3 sequence is 14 residues long. CDR1 and CDR2 from the germline V gene are MNHNS and SASEGT. V gave up 3 bases and J gave up 4 bases, with 10 bases separating them. The CDR3 sequence is CASSEGQPYNEQFF. DNA of the CDR3: TGTGCCAGCAGTGAGGGGCAGCCATACAATGAGCAGTTCTTC.

Regarding this clonotype: At one end the junction does not follow the germline gene, possibly because of a read error. The J gene is TRBJ2-1, the V gene TRBV7-7; 7 bases align to TRBD2. Germline lookup yields CDR1 SSHAT and CDR2 FNYEAQ (reference sequence). The CDR3 has 17 residues. This CDR3 is CASSFSTWTRTYNEQFF. Written as DNA, the CDR3 is TGTGCTAGCAGCTTTTCGACTTGGACTAGAACCTACAATGAGCAGTTCTTC.

The chain combines TRBV6-5 with TRBJ1-2; 7 bases are shared with TRBD1. The CDR3 has 14 amino acids. Trimming at V came to 0 bases and at J to 8 bases, leaving 6 bases not matched to a gene. Germline V lookup: CDR1 MNHEY, CDR2 SVGAGI. The CDR3 DNA reads TGTGCCAGCAGTTACTCGGACAGGATGGGCGGCTACACCTTC. It yields the protein CASSYSDRMGGYTF.

V and J are TRBV4-2 and TRBJ1-5, with D possibly matching TRBD1 (5 bases). This CDR3 comprises 15 residues. Trimming stripped 1 base from V and 7 bases from J, with 14 bases between. Germline values: CDR1 LGHNA, CDR2 YNFKEQ. The CDR3 coding sequence is TGTGCCAGCAGCCAAGGGGACTCGGCCAACCAGCCCCAGCATTTT. Residues: CASSQGDSANQPQHF.

The gene calls are TRBV2 and TRBJ2-6; D is possibly TRBD1 or TRBD2 (5 bases each). The V end was cut by 7 bases, the J end by 4 bases, with 17 bases between. Germline V gene data show CDR1 as SNHLY and CDR2 as FYNNEI. The CDR3 is 16 amino acids. DNA for the CDR3: TGTGCCAGCATCAGGCAGGGAGTAGGAGGGGCCAACGTCCTGACTTTC. It yields the protein CASIRQGVGGANVLTF.

The CDR3 sequence is CASSQQGLSTEAFF. The CDR3 bases are TGTGCCAGCAGCCAACAGGGTTTATCGACTGAAGCTTTCTTT. V usage is TRBV5-4 and J usage is TRBJ1-1; possibly TRBD1 for D (6 bases). Germline V gene sequence: CDR1 SGHNT, CDR2 YYREEE (reference sequence). Deletions cut 4 bases from V and 5 bases from J, with 15 bases between. The CDR3 sequence is 14 residues long.

The chain couples TRBV7-9 to TRBJ2-3; unclear D gene. V was trimmed by 0 bases and J by 0 bases, leaving 13 bases between them. The germline V gene has CDR1 SEHNR and CDR2 FQNEAQ (reference sequence). The CDR3 is 17 amino acids. CDR3 in amino acids: CASSLALTHGSTDTQYF. The CDR3 nucleotides read TGTGCCAGCAGCTTAGCGCTGACACACGGTAGCACAGATACGCAGTATTTT.

This clonotype was recorded a few times. CDR3 DNA sequence: TGTGCCAGCAGTGAATACCGCGCCGGCTCTTCTAGCGCTCAAGAGACCCAGTACTTC. This sequence encodes CASSEYRAGSSSAQETQYF. The chain carries TRBV25-1 and TRBJ2-5; maybe TRBD2 (6 bases). The CDR3 length is 19 residues. V lost 0 bases to trimming and J lost 2 bases, with 22 bases between them. CDR1 is MGHDK, CDR2 SYGVNS, per germline.

This clonotype was counted a few times. V usage is TRBV7-2 and J usage is TRBJ2-3, with TRBD2 matching over 10 bases. The V segment lost 4 bases and the J segment 3 bases; nucleotides outside the gene matches: 10. The CDR3 has 17 amino acids. Germline assignment: CDR1 SGHTA and CDR2 FQGNSA. CDR3 sequence (DNA): TGTGCCAGCAGCTACTTCAGCGGGAGGGCCGTAACAGATACGCAGTATTTT. Its protein product is CASSYFSGRAVTDTQYF.

The chain recombines TRBV6-2 or TRBV6-3 with TRBJ2-1; D is tentatively TRBD1 or TRBD2 (5 bases each). CDR3 size: 11 residues. Germline CDR1 MNHEY, CDR2 SVGEGT. Trimming left V 5 bases short and J 12 bases short, with 11 bases between. CDR3 sequence (DNA): TGTGCCAGCAGTGACGGGGACGTGCAGTTCTTC. This encodes CASSDGDVQFF.

The chain has TRBV20-1 and TRBJ2-7, with a weak D call TRBD1 (6 bases). The length of the CDR3 is 13 residues. CDR1 DFQATT and CDR2 SNEGSKA come from the germline V gene (reference sequence). The V end was cut by 0 bases, the J end by 3 bases, with 9 bases between. This CDR3 is CSARDQGSYEQYF. The CDR3, as DNA: TGCAGTGCTAGAGACCAGGGGAGCTACGAGCAGTACTTC.

This chain links TRBV6-2 or TRBV6-3 with TRBJ1-5, with D possibly matching TRBD1 (5 bases). The CDR3 spans 16 residues. Germline CDR1 is MNHEY and CDR2 is SVGEGT. V lost 4 bases and J 1 base, leaving 14 bases between the germline ends. The CDR3 here is CASSSGWGDSNQPQHF. The CDR3 nucleotides read TGTGCCAGCAGTTCGGGCTGGGGGGACAGCAATCAGCCCCAGCATTTT.

This clonotype has just a few counts. The rearrangement uses TRBV24-1 and TRBJ2-3; D is ambiguous. Deletions cut 4 bases from V and 2 bases from J, with 9 bases between. CDR3 length equals 14 residues. Germline CDR1 reads KGHDR; CDR2 reads SFDVKD. The CDR3 region is CATSEGPYTDTQYF. The CDR3 DNA sequence: TGTGCCACCAGTGAAGGGCCGTACACAGATACGCAGTATTTT.

The chain joins TRBV4-1 to TRBJ2-7, with TRBD1 matching 10 bases. Trimming cost V 8 bases and J 0 bases; bases outside gene matches: 7. Germline lookup yields CDR1 MGHRA and CDR2 YSYEKL. This CDR3 comprises 15 residues. The CDR3 DNA is TGCGCCAGCCGCCGGGACAGGGGCAACTCCTACGAGCAGTACTTC. This sequence encodes CASRRDRGNSYEQYF.